These 14 T cell receptor beta chains share one sample of origin, sequenced in a study of shared clonotypes between healthy human individuals. The data were produced by immunoSEQ multiplex PCR, yet TCRdb's version contains in-frame clones alone and is incomplete. This sample has roughly 2.2 million clones; roughly 93% occur once, and the top ten carry under 0.45%. Specimen: naive CD4+ T cells from PBMCs. The subset was: CD45RA+ positively selected. Source of these receptors: a man aged 18-30 years in good health. Some clones in this sample may be carry-over from other donors' samples.

The rearrangement joins TRBV28 to TRBJ2-7; a possible D gene is TRBD2 (6 bases). Germline CDR1 and CDR2: MDHEN and SYDVKM. Trimming stripped 0 bases from V and 2 bases from J, with 14 bases between. The length of the CDR3 is 16 residues. The chain's CDR3 is CASSLWGSGRPYEQYF. CDR3 in DNA: TGTGCCAGCAGTTTATGGGGCAGCGGGCGACCCTACGAGCAGTACTTC. The full variable domain, its missing parts supplied by reference TRBV28 and TRBJ2-7, is DVKVTQSSRYLVKRTGEKVFLECVQDMDHENMFWYRQDPGLGLRLIYFSYDVKMKEKGDIPEGYSVSREKKERFSLILESASTNQTSMYLCASSLWGSGRPYEQYFGPGTRLTVT.

The V and J genes are TRBV28 and TRBJ1-2; 7 bases agree with TRBD1. This CDR3 has 13 residues. The germline CDR1 and CDR2 sequences are MDHEN and SYDVKM. Trimming at V came to 5 bases and at J to 4 bases, leaving 4 bases not matched to a gene. CDR3 in amino acids: CASSVGGGYGYTF. DNA for the CDR3: TGTGCCAGCAGTGTAGGGGGCGGCTATGGCTACACCTTC.

This chain links TRBV11-1 with TRBJ2-2; D is unresolved. Trimming cost V 1 base and J 3 bases, with 12 bases left between them. Looked up from germline, CDR1 is SGHAT and CDR2 is FQDESV (reference sequence). The CDR3 spans 16 residues. The chain's CDR3 is CASSLGNLRDTGELFF. CDR3 nucleotides: TGTGCCAGCAGCTTAGGCAACCTAAGGGACACCGGGGAGCTGTTTTTT.

This clone has only one observation. The rearrangement joins TRBV7-3 to TRBJ1-2; 10 nucleotides agree with TRBD1. With V trimmed by 5 bases and J by 4 bases, 7 bases remained unmatched. CDR1 SGHTA and CDR2 FQGTGA come from the germline V gene. The CDR3 runs to 15 residues. CDR3 amino acids: CASSPDGTGAYGYTF. The DNA of the CDR3 is TGTGCCAGCAGCCCTGATGGGACAGGGGCCTATGGCTACACCTTC.

This chain connects TRBV5-6 to TRBJ2-1, with TRBD2 matching over 7 bases. The CDR3 runs to 16 residues. Germline V gives CDR1 SGHDT, CDR2 YYEEEE. J gave up 7 bases and V 4 bases, and 14 bases lay outside the gene matches. The CDR3 DNA follows: TGTGCCAGCAGCGCGGTTTGGGGGACTACCCAAAATGAGCAGTTCTTC. Amino acids: CASSAVWGTTQNEQFF.

The J gene is TRBJ1-1, the V gene TRBV9; 8 bases agree with TRBD1. The length of the CDR3 is 15 residues. The germline V gene encodes CDR1 SGDLS and CDR2 YYNGEE. Losses at the gene ends were 3 bases for V and 0 bases for J; bases not matched to a gene: 4. CDR3 nucleotides: TGTGCCAGCAGCGCCGCAGGGGGCATGAACACTGAAGCTTTCTTT. Residues: CASSAAGGMNTEAFF.

This rearrangement joins TRBV9 to TRBJ1-1; D remains unclear. V lost 4 bases to trimming and J lost 4 bases, with 14 bases between them. The CDR3 runs to 14 residues. In germline, CDR1 is SGDLS, CDR2 YYNGEE. CDR3 DNA: TGTGCCAGCAGCTCTCGTCTGGGCTCCACTGAAGCTTTCTTT. Residues: CASSSRLGSTEAFF.

The chain recombines TRBV25-1 with TRBJ1-2; 8 nucleotides align to TRBD1. CDR3 length equals 12 residues. Losses at the gene ends were 4 bases for V and 8 bases for J; bases not matched to a gene: 3. The germline V gene encodes CDR1 MGHDK and CDR2 SYGVNS. The CDR3 DNA sequence: TGTGCCAGCAGTGCAGGGGGCCTCGGCTACACCTTC. Translating it yields CASSAGGLGYTF.

This chain joins TRBV11-2 and TRBJ2-2; D may match TRBD1 or TRBD2 (5 bases each). The CDR3 sequence is 12 residues long. Germline CDR1 reads SGHAT; CDR2 reads FQNNGV. Trimming pared 1 base from V and 13 bases from J, leaving 10 bases between. The chain's CDR3 is CASSLVGVRLFF. In DNA, the CDR3 is TGTGCCAGCAGCTTAGTGGGGGTGAGGCTGTTTTTT.

V is TRBV5-1 and J is TRBJ1-3; possible D gene TRBD1, 6 bases. Trimming cost V 0 bases and J 5 bases, with 15 bases left between them. The germline CDR1 and CDR2 sequences are SGHRS and YFSETQ. The length of the CDR3 is 16 residues. Written as DNA, the CDR3 is TGCGCCAGCAGCTTGGCCGCGGGGGCTAAGCGAAACACCATATATTTT. This gives the protein CASSLAAGAKRNTIYF.

The chain carries TRBV6-4 and TRBJ1-2; D not certain. Per the germline V gene, CDR1 is MRHNA and CDR2 is SNTAGT. With 0 bases removed from V and 0 bases from J, the gap between germline ends came to 2 bases. This CDR3 has 13 residues. Here the CDR3 reads CASSDSSNYGYTF. The CDR3 DNA reads TGTGCCAGCAGTGACTCGTCTAACTATGGCTACACCTTC.

The V gene is TRBV11-1, the J gene TRBJ2-1; possibly TRBD1 for D (5 bases). The germline V and J ends were trimmed by 6 bases and 3 bases, with 15 bases remaining between them. CDR1 is SGHAT and CDR2 is FQDESV in the germline V gene (reference sequence). The CDR3 is 15 residues long. CDR3 sequence reads: CASSSGRENYNEQFF. CDR3 in DNA: TGTGCCAGCAGTTCAGGGCGTGAGAACTACAATGAGCAGTTCTTC.

The chain carries TRBV14 and TRBJ2-1, with no clear D. Trimming pared 4 bases from V and 3 bases from J, leaving 10 bases between. Germline CDR1 SGHDN, CDR2 FVKESK. The length of the CDR3 is 14 residues. Here the CDR3 DNA reads TGTGCCAGCAGCCCCTGGACGGGCTACAATGAGCAGTTCTTC. Amino acids: CASSPWTGYNEQFF.

As concerns this clone: The sample has other DNA sequences that encode this CDR3 too. The V and J genes are TRBV7-9 and TRBJ1-3; D unresolved. The length of the CDR3 is 13 residues. The germline gives CDR1 SEHNR, CDR2 FQNEAQ (reference sequence). Trimming took off 5 bases at V and 0 bases at J, with 5 bases between the two ends. CDR3 amino acids: CASSRSSGNTIYF. The CDR3 DNA sequence: TGTGCCAGCAGCCGGAGCTCTGGAAACACCATATATTTT.